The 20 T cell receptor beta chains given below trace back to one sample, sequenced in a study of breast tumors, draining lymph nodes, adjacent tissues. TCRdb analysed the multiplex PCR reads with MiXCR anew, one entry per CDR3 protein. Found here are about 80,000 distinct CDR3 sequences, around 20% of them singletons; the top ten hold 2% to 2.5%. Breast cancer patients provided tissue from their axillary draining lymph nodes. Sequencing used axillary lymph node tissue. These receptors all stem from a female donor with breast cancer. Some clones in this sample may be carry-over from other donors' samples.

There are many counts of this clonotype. The CDR3 coding sequence is TGCAGTGCTACCGGGACTAGCGGGAGAGAGGATACGCAGTATTTT. Protein sequence: CSATGTSGREDTQYF. The chain couples TRBV20-1 to TRBJ2-3; TRBD2 aligns across 14 bases. J lost 6 bases, V lost 4 bases, and 6 bases had no gene match. The CDR3 length is 15 residues. Per the germline V gene, CDR1 is DFQATT and CDR2 is SNEGSKA (reference sequence).

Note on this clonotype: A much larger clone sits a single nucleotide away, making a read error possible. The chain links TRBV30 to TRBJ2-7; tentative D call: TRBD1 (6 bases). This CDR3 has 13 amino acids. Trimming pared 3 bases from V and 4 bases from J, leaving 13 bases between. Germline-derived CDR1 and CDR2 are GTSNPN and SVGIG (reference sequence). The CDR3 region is CAWRRDKPYEQYF. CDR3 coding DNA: TGTGCCTGGAGGAGGGACAAACCTTACGAGCAGTACTTC.

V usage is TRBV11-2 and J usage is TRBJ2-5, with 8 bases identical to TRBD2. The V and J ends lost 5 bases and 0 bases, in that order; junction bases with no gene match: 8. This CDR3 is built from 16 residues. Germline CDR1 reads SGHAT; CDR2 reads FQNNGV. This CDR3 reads CASSPRGDLNQETQYF. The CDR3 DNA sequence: TGTGCCAGCAGCCCGCGGGGGGATTTGAACCAAGAGACCCAGTACTTC. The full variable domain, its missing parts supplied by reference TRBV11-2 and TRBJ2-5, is EAGVAQSPRYKIIEKRQSVAFWCNPISGHATLYWYQQILGQGPKLLIQFQNNGVVDDSQLPKDRFSAERLKGVDSTLKIQPAKLEDSAVYLCASSPRGDLNQETQYFGPGTRLLVL.

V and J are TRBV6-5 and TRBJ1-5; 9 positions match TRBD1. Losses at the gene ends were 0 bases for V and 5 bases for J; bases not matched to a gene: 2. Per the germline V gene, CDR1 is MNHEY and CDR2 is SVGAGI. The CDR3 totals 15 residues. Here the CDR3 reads CASSYSGQGHQPQHF. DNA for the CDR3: TGTGCCAGCAGTTACTCGGGACAGGGTCATCAGCCCCAGCATTTT.

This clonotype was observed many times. The CDR3 loop is CASSQLGQGSEQFF. The CDR3 DNA reads TGTGCCAGCAGCCAACTCGGACAGGGCAGTGAGCAGTTCTTC. The V gene is TRBV6-1, the J gene TRBJ2-1; 8 nucleotides align to TRBD1. The CDR3 sequence is 14 residues long. From germline, CDR1 is MNHNS and CDR2 SASEGT. V gave up 6 bases and J gave up 9 bases; unmatched junction bases: 10.

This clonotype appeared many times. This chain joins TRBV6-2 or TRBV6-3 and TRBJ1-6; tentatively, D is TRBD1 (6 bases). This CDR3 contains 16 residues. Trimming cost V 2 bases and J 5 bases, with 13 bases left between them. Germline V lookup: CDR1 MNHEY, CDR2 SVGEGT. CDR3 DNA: TGTGCCAGCAGTTACCAGGGGCCCCCAAATAATTCACCCCTCCACTTT. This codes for CASSYQGPPNNSPLHF.

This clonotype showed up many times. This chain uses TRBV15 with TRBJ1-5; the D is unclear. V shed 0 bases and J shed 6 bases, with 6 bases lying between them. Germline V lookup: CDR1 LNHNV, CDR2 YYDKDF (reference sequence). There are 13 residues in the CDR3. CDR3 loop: CATSRDPVQPQHF. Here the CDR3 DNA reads TGTGCCACCAGCAGAGATCCGGTTCAGCCCCAGCATTTT.

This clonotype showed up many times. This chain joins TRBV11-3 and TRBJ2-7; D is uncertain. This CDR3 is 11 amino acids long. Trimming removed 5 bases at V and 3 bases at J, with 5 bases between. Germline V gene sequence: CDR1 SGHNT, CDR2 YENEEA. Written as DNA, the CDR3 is TGTGCCAGCAGCAGACTCTACGAGCAGTACTTC. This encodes CASSRLYEQYF.

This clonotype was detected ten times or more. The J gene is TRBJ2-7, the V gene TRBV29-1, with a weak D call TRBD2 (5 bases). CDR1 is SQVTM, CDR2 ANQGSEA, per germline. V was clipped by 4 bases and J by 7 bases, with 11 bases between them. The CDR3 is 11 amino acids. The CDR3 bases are TGCAGCGTTGCTCGATCGGGGGAGCAGTACTTC. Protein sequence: CSVARSGEQYF.

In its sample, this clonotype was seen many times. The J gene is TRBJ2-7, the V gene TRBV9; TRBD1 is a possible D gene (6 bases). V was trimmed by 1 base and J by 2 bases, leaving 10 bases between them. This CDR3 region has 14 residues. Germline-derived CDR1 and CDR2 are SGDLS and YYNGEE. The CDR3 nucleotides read TGTGCCAGCAGCGTAAGACAGGCCCCCTACGAGCAGTACTTC. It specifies CASSVRQAPYEQYF.

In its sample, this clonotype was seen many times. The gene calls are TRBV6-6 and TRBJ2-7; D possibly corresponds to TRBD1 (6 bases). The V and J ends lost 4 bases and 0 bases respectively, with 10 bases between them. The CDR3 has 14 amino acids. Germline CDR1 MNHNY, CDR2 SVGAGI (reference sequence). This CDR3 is CASSSRDNSYEQYF. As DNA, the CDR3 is TGTGCCAGCAGTTCCCGGGACAACTCCTACGAGCAGTACTTC.

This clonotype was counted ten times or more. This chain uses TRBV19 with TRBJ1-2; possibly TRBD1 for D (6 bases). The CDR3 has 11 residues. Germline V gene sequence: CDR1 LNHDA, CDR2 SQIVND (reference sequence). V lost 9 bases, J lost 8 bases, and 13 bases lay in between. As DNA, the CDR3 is TGTGCCAGCCGGGGGCTTCGAGGCTACACCTTC. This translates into CASRGLRGYTF.

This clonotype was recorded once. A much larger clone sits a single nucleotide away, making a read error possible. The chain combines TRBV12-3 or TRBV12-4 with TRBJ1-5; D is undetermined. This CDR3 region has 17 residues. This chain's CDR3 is CASSRWGVLDSSQPQHF. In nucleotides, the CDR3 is TGTGCCAGCAGTCGGTGGGGTGTCCTGGATAGCAGTCAGCCCCAGCATTTT.

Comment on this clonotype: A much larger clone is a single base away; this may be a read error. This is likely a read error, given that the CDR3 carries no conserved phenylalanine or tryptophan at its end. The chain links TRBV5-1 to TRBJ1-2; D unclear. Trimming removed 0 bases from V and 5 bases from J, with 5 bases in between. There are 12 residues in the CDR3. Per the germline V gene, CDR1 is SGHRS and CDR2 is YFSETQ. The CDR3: CASSLERYGYTL. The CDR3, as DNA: TGCGCCAGCAGCTTGGAGCGATATGGCTACACCCTC.

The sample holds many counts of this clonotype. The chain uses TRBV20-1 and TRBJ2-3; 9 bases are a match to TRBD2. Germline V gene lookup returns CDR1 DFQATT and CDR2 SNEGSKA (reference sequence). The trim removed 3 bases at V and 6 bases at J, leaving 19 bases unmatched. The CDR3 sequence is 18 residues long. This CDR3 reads CSASQFAGGARDLDTQYF. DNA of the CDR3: TGCAGTGCTAGTCAGTTCGCGGGAGGGGCTCGGGATCTCGATACGCAGTATTTT.

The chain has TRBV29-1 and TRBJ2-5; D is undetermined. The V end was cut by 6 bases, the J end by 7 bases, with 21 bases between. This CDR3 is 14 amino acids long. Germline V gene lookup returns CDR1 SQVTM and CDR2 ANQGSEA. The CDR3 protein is CSVDPGRKEGTQYF. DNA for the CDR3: TGCAGCGTCGATCCGGGTAGGAAAGAAGGGACCCAGTACTTC. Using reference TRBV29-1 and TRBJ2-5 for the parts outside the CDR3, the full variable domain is SAVISQKPSRDICQRGTSLTIQCQVDSQVTMMFWYRQQPGQSLTLIATANQGSEATYESGFVIDKFPISRPNLTFSTLTVSNMSPEDSSIYLCSVDPGRKEGTQYFGPGTRLLVL.

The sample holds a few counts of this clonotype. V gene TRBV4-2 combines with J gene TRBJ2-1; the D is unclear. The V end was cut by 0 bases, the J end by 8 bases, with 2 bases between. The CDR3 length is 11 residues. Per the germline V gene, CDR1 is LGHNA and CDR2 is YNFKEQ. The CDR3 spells CASSQEDEQFF. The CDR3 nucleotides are TGTGCCAGCAGCCAAGAGGATGAGCAGTTCTTC.

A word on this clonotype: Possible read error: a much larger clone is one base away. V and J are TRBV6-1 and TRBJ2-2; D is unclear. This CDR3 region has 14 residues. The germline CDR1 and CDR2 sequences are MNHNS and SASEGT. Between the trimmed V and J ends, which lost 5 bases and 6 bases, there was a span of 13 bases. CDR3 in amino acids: CASSTHSTAGELFF. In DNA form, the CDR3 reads TGTGCCAGCAGTACGCACAGCACGGCCGGGGAGCTGTTTTTT.

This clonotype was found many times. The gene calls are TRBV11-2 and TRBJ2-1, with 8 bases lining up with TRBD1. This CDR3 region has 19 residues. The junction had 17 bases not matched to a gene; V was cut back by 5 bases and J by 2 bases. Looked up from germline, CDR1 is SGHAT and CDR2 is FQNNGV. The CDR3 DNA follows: TGTGCCAGCAGCCCAGGGGGCAGGGAGAAGTTTGGCACCTACAATGAGCAGTTCTTC. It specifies CASSPGGREKFGTYNEQFF.

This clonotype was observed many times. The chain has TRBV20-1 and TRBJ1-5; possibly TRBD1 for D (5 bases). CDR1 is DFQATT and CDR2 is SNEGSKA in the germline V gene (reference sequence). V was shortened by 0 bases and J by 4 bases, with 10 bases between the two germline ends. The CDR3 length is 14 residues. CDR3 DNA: TGCAGTGCTAGAGATGCAGGGAAAAATCAGCCCCAGCATTTT. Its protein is CSARDAGKNQPQHF.